Sequencing of this T cell receptor (beta chain) was carried out in a study of blood T cell repertoires in COVID-19. There are 14 residues in the CDR3. After removal of 0 bases from V and 2 bases from J, the junction contained 2 bases not matched to a gene. The germline V gene encodes CDR1 SGHDT and CDR2 YYEEEE. Generated by immunoSEQ multiplex PCR, the TCRdb table keeps only in-frame clones and is missing some. The table lists more than 150,000 clones, roughly 84% of them singletons. The genes are TRBV5-6 and TRBJ2-7, with 7 bases lining up with TRBD1. Sequencing was performed on peripheral blood. The clonotype comes from a woman aged 45-65 years with acute or convalescent COVID-19. The CDR3 bases are TGTGCCAGCAGCTTGGATGGGACAGCCTACGAGCAGTACTTC. Its translation is CASSLDGTAYEQYF.